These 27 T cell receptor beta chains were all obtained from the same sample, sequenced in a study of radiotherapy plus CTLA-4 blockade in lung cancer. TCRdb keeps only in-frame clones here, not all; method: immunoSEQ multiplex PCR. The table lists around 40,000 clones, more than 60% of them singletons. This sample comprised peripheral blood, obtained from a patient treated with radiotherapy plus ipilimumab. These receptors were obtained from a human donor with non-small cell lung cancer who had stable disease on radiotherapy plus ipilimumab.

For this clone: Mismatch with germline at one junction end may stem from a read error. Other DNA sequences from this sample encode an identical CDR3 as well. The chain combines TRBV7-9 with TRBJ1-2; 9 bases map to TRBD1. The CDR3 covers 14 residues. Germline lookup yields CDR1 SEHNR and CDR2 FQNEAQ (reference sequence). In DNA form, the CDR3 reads TGCGCCAGCAGCTTTGGACAGGGGTACTATGGCTACACCTTC. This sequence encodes CASSFGQGYYGYTF.

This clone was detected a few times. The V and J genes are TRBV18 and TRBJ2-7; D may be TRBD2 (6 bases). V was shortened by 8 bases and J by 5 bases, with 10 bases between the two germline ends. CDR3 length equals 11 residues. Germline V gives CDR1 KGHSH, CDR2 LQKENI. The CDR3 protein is CASGTGDEQYF. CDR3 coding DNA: TGTGCCAGCGGAACGGGGGACGAGCAGTACTTC.

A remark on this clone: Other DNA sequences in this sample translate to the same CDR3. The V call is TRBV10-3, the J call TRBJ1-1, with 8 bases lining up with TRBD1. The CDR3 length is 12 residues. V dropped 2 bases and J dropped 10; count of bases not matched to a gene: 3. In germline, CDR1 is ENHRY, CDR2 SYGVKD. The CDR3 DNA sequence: TGTGCCATCAGTGAGGATGACAGGGGAGCTTTCTTT. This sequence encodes CAISEDDRGAFF.

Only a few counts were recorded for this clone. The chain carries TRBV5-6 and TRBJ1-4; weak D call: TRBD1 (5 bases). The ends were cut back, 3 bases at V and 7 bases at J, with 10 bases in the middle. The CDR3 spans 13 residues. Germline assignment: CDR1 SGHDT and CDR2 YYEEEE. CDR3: CASSWAGGEKLFF. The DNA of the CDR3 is TGTGCCAGCAGCTGGGCGGGGGGTGAAAAACTGTTTTTT.

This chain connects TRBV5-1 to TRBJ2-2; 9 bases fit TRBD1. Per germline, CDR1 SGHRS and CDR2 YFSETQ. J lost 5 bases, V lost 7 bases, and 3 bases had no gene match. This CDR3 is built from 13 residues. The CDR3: CASADRGTGELFF. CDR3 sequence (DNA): TGCGCCAGCGCAGACAGGGGGACCGGGGAGCTGTTTTTT.

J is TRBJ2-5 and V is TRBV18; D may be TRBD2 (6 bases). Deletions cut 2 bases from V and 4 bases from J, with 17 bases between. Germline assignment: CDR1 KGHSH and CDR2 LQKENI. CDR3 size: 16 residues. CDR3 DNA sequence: TGTGCCAGCTCACCAGGAATAGCCGGGGGAGGAGAGACCCAGTACTTC. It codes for CASSPGIAGGGETQYF.

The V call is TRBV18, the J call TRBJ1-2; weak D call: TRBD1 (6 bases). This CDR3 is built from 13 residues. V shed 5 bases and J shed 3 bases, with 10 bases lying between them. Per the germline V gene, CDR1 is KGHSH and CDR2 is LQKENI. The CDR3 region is CASSSRQDYGYTF. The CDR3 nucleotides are TGTGCCAGCTCATCCCGACAGGACTATGGCTACACCTTC. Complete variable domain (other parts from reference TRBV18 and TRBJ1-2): NAGVMQNPRHLVRRRGQEARLRCSPMKGHSHVYWYRQLPEEGLKFMVYLQKENIIDESGMPKERFSAEFPKEGPSILRIQQVVRGDSAAYFCASSSRQDYGYTFGSGTRLTVV.

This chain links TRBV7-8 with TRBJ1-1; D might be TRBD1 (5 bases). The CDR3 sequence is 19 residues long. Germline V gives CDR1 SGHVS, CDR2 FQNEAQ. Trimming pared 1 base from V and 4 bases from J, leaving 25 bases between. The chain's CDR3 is CASSLDPTEVGAFGTEAFF. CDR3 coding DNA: TGTGCCAGCAGCTTAGATCCGACAGAAGTAGGGGCTTTTGGCACTGAAGCTTTCTTT.

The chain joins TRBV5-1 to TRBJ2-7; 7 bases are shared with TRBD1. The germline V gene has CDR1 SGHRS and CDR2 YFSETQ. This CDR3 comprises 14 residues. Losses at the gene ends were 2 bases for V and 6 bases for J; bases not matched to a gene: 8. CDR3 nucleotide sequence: TGCGCCAGCAGCTTCGGGGCAGGGGGTTCCGAGCAGTACTTC. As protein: CASSFGAGGSEQYF.

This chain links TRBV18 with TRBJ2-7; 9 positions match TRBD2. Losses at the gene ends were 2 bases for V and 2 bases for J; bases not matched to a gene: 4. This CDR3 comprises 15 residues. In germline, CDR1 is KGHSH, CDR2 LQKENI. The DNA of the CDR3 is TGTGCCAGCTCACCAGGTCCTAGCGGGGCCTACGAGCAGTACTTC. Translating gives CASSPGPSGAYEQYF.

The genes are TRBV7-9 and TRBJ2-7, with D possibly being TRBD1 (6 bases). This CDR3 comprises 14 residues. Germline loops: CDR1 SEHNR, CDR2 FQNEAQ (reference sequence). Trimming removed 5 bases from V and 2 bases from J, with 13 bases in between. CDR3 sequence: CASSPRDTPYEQYF. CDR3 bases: TGTGCCAGCAGCCCCCGGGACACACCCTACGAGCAGTACTTC. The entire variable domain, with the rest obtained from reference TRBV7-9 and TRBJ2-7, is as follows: DTGVSQNPRHKITKRGQNVTFRCDPISEHNRLYWYRQTLGQGPEFLTYFQNEAQLEKSRLLSDRFSAERPKGSFSTLEIQRTEQGDSAMYLCASSPRDTPYEQYFGPGTRLTVT.

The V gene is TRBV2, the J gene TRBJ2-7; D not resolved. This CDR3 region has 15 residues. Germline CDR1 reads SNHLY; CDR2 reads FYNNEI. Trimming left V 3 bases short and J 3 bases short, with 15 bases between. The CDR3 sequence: CASSESPNRYYEQYF. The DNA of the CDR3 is TGTGCCAGCAGTGAGAGTCCCAACAGATACTACGAGCAGTACTTC.

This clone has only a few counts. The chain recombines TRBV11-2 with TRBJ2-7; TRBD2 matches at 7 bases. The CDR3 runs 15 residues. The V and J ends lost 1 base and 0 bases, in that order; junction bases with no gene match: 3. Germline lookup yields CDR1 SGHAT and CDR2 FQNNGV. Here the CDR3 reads CASSLGPGGSYEQYF. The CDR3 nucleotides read TGTGCCAGCAGCTTAGGTCCGGGGGGCTCCTACGAGCAGTACTTC.

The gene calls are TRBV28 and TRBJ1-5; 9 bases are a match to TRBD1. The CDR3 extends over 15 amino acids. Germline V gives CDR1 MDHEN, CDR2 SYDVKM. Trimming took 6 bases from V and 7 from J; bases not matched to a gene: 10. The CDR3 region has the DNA TGTGCCAGCAGCCTTGGGGACAGGGCTGGACAGCCCCAGCATTTT. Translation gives CASSLGDRAGQPQHF.

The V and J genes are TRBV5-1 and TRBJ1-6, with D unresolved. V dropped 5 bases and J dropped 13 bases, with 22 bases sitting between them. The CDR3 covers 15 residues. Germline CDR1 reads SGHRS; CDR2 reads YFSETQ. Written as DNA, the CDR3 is TGCGCCAGCAGTGGGCTCGTCTCAGGCGGGGAGCCCCTCCACTTT. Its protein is CASSGLVSGGEPLHF.

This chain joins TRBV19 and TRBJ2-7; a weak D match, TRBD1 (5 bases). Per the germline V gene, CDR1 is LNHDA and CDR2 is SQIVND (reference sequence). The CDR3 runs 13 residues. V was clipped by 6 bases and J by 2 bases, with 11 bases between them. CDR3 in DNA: TGTGCCAGTAGCACCCCCAGGGCCTACGAGCAGTACTTC. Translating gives CASSTPRAYEQYF. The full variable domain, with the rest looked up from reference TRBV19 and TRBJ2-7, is DGGITQSPKYLFRKEGQNVTLSCEQNLNHDAMYWYRQDPGQGLRLIYYSQIVNDFQKGDIAEGYSVSREKKESFPLTVTSAQKNPTAFYLCASSTPRAYEQYFGPGTRLTVT.

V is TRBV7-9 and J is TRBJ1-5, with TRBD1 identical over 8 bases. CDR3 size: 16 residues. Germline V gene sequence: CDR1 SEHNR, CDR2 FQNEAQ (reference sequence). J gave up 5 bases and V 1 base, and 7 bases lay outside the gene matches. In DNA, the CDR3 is TGTGCCAGCAGCTTAGGTTCAGGGGGCGCGTATCAGCCCCAGCATTTT. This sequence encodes CASSLGSGGAYQPQHF.

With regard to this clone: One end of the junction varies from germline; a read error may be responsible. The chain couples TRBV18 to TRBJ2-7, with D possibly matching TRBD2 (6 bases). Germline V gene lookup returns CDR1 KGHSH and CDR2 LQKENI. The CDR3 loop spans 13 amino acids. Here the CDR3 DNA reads TGTGCCAGCTCACCACCGGGGAGGTACGTGCAGTACTTC. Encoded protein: CASSPPGRYVQYF.

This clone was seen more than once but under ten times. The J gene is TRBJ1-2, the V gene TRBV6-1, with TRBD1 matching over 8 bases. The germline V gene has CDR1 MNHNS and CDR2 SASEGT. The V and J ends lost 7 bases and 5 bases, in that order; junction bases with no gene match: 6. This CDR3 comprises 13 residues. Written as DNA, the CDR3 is TGTGCCAGCACGGCAGGGGGCGGGTATGGCTACACCTTC. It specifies CASTAGGGYGYTF.

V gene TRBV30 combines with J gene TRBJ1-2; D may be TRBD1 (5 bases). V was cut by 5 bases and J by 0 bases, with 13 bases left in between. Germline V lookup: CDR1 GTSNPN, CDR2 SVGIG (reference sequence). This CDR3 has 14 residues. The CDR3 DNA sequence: TGTGCCTGGGACAGAGAACAGGCTAACTATGGCTACACCTTC. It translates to CAWDREQANYGYTF.

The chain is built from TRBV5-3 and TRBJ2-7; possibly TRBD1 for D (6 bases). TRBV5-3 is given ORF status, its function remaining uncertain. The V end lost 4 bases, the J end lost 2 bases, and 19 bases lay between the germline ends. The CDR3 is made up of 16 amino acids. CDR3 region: CARSTLQGRKTYEQYF. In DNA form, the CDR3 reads TGTGCCAGAAGCACGCTCCAGGGGCGAAAGACCTACGAGCAGTACTTC.

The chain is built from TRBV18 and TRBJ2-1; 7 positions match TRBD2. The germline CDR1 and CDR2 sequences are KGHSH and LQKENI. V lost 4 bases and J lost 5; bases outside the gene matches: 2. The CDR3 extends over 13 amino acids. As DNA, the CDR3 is TGTGCCAGCTCACGTGGGACTAACAATGAGCAGTTCTTC. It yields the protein CASSRGTNNEQFF.

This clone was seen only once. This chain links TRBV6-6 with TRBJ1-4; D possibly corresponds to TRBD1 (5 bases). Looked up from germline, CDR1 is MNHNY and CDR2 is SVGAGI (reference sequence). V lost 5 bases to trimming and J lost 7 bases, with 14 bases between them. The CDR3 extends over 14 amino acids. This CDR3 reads CASSLGTRGEKLFF. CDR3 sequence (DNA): TGTGCCAGCAGTCTCGGGACTAGGGGTGAAAAACTGTTTTTT.

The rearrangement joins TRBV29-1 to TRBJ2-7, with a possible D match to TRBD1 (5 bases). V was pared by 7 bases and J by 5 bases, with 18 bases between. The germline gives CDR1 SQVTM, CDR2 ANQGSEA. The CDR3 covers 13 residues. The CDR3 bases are TGCAGCGCAGGACGGCCGGACACGAACGAGCAGTACTTC. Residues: CSAGRPDTNEQYF.

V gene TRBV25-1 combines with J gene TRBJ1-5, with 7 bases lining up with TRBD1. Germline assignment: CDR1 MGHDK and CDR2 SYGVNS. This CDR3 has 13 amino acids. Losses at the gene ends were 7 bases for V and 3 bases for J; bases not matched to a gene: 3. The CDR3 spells CASNQGVNQPQHF. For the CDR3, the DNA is TGTGCCAGCAACCAGGGGGTCAATCAGCCCCAGCATTTT.

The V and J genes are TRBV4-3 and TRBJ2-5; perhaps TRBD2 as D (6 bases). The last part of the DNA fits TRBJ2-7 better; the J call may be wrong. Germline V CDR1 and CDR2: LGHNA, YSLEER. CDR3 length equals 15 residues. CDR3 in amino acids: CASSQDRGLSYEQYF. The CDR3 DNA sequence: TGCGCCAGCAGCCAAGATCGGGGACTGTCCTACGAGCAGTACTTC.

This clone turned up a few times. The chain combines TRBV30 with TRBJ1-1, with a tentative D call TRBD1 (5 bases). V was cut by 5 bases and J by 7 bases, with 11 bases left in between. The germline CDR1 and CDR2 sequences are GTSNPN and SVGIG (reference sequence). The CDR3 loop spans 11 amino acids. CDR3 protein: CAWADRNEAFF. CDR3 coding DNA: TGTGCCTGGGCCGACAGAAATGAAGCTTTCTTT.